This T cell receptor beta chain was sequenced during a study of CD8+CD57+ T cells in acquired aplastic anemia. Study-level information: Yields of DNA that came from sorted CD4+ and CD8+ cells averaged about 3.3 ug.

Germline CDR1 DFQATT, CDR2 SNEGSKA (reference sequence). V shed 0 bases and J shed 8 bases, with 17 bases lying between them. This CDR3 contains 15 residues. Patients picked for sequencing had shown CD8+CD57+ cell expansion detected by flow cytometry. Many counts were recorded for this clonotype. The study profiled TCR beta VDJ and CDR3 using genomic DNA as template. MiXCR was run by TCRdb on the reads, yielding one entry per CDR3 protein. Of approximately 80,000 distinct CDR3 sequences listed, roughly 70% were seen once; the top ten hold 65% to 85%. The chain couples TRBV20-1 to TRBJ2-4, with D tentatively TRBD2 (6 bases). The clonotype comes from a human donor with aplastic anemia. Sequenced sample: sorted CD4+, CD8+, or CD8+CD57+ T cells (not recorded which) from PBMCs. CDR3 nucleotides: TGCAGTGCTAGAGATCCGGGCCGGGAGCTACACATTCAGTACTTC. Its translation is CSARDPGRELHIQYF.